The entry below gives a single TCR beta chain sequence along with its context. This CDR3 contains 15 residues. Germline V gives CDR1 SGDLS, CDR2 YYNGEE. Trimming at V came to 0 bases and at J to 4 bases, leaving 7 bases not matched to a gene. The sample comes from a study of long-term antiretroviral therapy in people with HIV. Version v3.0 of the immunoSEQ assay ran at survey level. Profiling relied on immunoSEQ multiplex PCR, and the TCRdb table lists in-frame clones only, not all of them. Of 25,000 to 35,000 clones in the sample, around 83% were seen once. The gene calls are TRBV9 and TRBJ2-7; TRBD1 matches 7 bases. Sample: unsorted PBMCs, taken 2.9 years after starting antiretroviral therapy. This sequence originates from a man over 45 with HIV. Here the CDR3 reads CASSVGSTGTYEQYF. DNA of the CDR3: TGTGCCAGCAGCGTAGGGTCGACAGGGACGTACGAGCAGTACTTC.